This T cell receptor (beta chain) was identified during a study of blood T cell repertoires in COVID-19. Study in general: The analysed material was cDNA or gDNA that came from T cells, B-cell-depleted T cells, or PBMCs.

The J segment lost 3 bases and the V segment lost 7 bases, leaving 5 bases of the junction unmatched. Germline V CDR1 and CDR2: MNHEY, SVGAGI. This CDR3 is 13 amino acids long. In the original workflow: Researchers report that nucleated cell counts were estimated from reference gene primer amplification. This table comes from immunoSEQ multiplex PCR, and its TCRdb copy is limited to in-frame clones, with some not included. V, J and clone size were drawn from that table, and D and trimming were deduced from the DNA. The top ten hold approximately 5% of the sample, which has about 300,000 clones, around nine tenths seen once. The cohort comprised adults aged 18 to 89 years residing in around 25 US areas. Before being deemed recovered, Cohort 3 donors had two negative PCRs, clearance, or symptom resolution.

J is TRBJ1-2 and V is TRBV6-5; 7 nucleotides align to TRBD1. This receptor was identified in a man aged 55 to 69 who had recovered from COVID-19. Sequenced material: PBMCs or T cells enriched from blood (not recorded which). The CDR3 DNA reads TGTGCCAGCAAAACCGGGACAGACTATGGCTACACCTTC. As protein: CASKTGTDYGYTF.